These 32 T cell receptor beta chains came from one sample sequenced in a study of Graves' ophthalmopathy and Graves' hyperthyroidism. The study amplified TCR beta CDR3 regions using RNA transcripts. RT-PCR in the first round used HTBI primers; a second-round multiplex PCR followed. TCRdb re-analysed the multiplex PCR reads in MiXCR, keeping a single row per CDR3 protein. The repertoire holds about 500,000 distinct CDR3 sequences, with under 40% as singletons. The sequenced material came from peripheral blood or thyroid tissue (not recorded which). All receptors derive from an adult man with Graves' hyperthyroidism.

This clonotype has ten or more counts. The CDR3 region has the DNA TGTGCCAGTAGTTCTTTAGACGGACAAGAGACCCAGTACTTC. It encodes CASSSLDGQETQYF. The rearrangement uses TRBV19 and TRBJ2-5; D call uncertain. In germline, CDR1 is LNHDA, CDR2 SQIVND (reference sequence). This CDR3 has 14 amino acids. Deletions cut 5 bases from V and 2 bases from J, with 12 bases between. Full variable domain (outside the CDR3, taken from reference TRBV19 and TRBJ2-5): DGGITQSPKYLFRKEGQNVTLSCEQNLNHDAMYWYRQDPGQGLRLIYYSQIVNDFQKGDIAEGYSVSREKKESFPLTVTSAQKNPTAFYLCASSSLDGQETQYFGPGTRLLVL.

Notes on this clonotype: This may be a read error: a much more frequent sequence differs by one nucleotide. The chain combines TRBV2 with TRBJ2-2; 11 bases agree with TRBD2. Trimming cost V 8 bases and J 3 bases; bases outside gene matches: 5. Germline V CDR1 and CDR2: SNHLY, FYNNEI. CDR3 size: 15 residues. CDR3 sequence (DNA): TGTGCCAGCGGAGGGACTAGCGGTTACACCGGGGAGCTGTTTTTT. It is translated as CASGGTSGYTGELFF.

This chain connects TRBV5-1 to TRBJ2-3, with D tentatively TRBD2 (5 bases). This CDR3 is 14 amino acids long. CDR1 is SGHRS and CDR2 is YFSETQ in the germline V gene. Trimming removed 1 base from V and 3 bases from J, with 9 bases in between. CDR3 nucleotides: TGCGCCAGCAGCTTGCAACTAGAAACAGATACGCAGTATTTT. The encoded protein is CASSLQLETDTQYF.

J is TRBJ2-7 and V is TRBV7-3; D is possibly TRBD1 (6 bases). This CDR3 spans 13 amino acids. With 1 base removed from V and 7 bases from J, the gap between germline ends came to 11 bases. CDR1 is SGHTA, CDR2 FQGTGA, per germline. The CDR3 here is CASSLNREDEQYF. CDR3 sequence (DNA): TGTGCCAGCAGCTTAAACAGGGAAGATGAGCAGTACTTC.

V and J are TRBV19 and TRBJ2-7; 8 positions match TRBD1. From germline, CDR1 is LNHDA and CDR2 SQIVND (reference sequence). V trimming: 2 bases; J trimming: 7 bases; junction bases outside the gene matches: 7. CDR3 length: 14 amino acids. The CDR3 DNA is TGTGCCAGTAGTATAACGGACAGGGAGAATGAGCAGTACTTC. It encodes CASSITDRENEQYF.

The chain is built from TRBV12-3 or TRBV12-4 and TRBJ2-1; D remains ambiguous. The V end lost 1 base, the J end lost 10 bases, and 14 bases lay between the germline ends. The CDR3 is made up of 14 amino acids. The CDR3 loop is CASSLGLKGTEQFF. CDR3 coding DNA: TGTGCCAGCAGTTTAGGGTTAAAGGGTACCGAGCAGTTCTTC.

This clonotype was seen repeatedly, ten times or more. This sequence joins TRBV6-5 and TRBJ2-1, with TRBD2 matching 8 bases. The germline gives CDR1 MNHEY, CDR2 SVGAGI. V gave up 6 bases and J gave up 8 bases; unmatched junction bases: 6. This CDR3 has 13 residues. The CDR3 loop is CASSPGTRDEQFF. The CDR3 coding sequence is TGTGCCAGCAGCCCAGGGACTAGAGATGAGCAGTTCTTC.

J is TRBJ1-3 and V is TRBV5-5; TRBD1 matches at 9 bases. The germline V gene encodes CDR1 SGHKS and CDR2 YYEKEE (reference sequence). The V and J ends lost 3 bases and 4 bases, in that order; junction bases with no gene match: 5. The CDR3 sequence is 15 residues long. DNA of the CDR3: TGTGCCAGCAGCTCCGACAGGGGGACAGGAAACACCATATATTTT. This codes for CASSSDRGTGNTIYF.

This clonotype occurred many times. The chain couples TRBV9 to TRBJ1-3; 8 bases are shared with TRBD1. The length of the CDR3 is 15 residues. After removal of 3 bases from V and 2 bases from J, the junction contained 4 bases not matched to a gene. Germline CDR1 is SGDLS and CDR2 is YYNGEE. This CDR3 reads CASSDDRGAGNTIYF. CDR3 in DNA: TGTGCCAGCAGCGACGACAGGGGAGCTGGAAACACCATATATTTT.

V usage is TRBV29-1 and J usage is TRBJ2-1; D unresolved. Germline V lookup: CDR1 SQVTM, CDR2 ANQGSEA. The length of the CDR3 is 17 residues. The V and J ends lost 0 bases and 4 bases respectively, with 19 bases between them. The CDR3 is CSVEDPRASFKYNEQFF. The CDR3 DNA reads TGCAGCGTTGAAGATCCTCGGGCGTCTTTTAAGTACAATGAGCAGTTCTTC.

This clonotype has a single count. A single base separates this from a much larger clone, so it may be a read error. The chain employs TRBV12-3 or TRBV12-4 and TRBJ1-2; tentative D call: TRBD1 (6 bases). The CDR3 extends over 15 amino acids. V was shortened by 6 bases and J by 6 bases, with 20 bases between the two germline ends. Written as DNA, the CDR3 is TGTGCCAGCAGCCCCGAGGACAGTCATGAGGATGGCTACACCTTC. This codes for CASSPEDSHEDGYTF.

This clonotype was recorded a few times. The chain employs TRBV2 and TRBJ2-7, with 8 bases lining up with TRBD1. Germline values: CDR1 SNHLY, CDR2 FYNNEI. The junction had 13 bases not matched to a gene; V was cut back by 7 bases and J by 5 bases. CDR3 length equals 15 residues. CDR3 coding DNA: TGTGCCAGCACTGGGAACCTGCAGGGGGCCCACGAGCAGTACTTC. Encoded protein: CASTGNLQGAHEQYF.

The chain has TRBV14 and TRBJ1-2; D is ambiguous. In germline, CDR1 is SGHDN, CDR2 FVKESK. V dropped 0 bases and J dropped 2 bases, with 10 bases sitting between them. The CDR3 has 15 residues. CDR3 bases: TGTGCCAGCAGCCAAGATATCTACGGCAACTATGGCTACACCTTC. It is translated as CASSQDIYGNYGYTF.

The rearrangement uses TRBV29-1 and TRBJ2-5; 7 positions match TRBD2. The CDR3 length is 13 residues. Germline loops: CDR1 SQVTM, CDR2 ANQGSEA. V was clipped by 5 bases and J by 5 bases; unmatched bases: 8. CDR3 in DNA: TGCAGCGTTAGGGGAGGGGAAGAGGAGACCCAGTACTTC. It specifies CSVRGGEEETQYF.

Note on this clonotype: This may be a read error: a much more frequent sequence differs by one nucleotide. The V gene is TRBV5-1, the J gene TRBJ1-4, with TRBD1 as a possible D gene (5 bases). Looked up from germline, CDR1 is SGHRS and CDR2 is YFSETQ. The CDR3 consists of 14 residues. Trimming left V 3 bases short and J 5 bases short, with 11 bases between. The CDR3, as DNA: TGCGCCAGCAGCTCGCAGGGTCAAAATGAAAAACTGTTTTTT. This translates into CASSSQGQNEKLFF.

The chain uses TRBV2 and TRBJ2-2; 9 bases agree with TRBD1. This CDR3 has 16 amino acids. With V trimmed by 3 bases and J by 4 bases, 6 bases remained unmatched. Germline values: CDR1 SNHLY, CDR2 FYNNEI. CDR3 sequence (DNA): TGTGCCAGCAGTGAGCAAGGACAGGGGACCACCGGGGAGCTGTTTTTT. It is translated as CASSEQGQGTTGELFF.

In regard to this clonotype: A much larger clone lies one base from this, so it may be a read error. CDR3 residues: CAGSLTGPSSGNTIYF. The CDR3, as DNA: TGTGCCGGCAGCCTCACAGGTCCCAGTTCTGGAAACACCATATATTTT. This rearrangement joins TRBV11-1 to TRBJ1-3; the D gene is possibly TRBD1 (5 bases). This CDR3 has 16 residues. Germline lookup yields CDR1 SGHAT and CDR2 FQDESV (reference sequence).

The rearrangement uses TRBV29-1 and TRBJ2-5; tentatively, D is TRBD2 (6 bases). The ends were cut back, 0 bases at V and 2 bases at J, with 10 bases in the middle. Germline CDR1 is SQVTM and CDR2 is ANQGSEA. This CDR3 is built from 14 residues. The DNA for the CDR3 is TGCAGCGTTGAAGATAGCGGACGTCAAGAGACCCAGTACTTC. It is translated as CSVEDSGRQETQYF.

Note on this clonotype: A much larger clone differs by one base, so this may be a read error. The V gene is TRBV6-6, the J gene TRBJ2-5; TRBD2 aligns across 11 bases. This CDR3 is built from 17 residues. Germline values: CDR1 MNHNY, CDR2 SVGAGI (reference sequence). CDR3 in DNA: TGTGCCAGCAGTTACCCGGGACTAGCGGAGTACCAAGAGACCCAGTGCTTC. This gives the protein CASSYPGLAEYQETQCF.

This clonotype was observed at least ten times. The CDR3 reads CASSLRSNGDSPLHF. The CDR3 DNA reads TGTGCCAGCAGCTTGCGGTCCAACGGGGATTCACCCCTCCACTTT. This chain joins TRBV5-6 and TRBJ1-6; D is unresolved. The CDR3 consists of 15 residues. Trimming took off 1 base at V and 8 bases at J, with 13 bases between the two ends. Looked up from germline, CDR1 is SGHDT and CDR2 is YYEEEE.

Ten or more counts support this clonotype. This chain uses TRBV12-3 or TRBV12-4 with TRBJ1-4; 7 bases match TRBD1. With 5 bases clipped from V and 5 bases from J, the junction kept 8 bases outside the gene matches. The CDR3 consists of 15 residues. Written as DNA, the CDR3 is TGTGCCAGCAGTACCCGGACAGGTTTAAATGAAAAACTGTTTTTT. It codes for CASSTRTGLNEKLFF.

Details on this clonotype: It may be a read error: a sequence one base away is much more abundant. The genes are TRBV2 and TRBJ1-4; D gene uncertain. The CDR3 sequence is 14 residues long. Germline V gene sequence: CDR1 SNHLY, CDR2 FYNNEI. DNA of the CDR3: TGTGCCAGCAATACGGACCTCTCTAATGGAAAACTGTTTTTT. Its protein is CASNTDLSNGKLFF.

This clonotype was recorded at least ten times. The CDR3 is CSVEASTFLDRGHEKLFF. The CDR3 coding sequence is TGCAGCGTTGAAGCCTCTACGTTCCTCGACCGGGGGCATGAAAAACTGTTTTTT. This chain connects TRBV29-1 to TRBJ1-4, with a possible D match to TRBD1 (6 bases). V lost 1 base to trimming and J lost 6 bases, with 24 bases between them. This CDR3 is 18 amino acids long. Per germline, CDR1 SQVTM and CDR2 ANQGSEA. The full variable domain, its missing parts supplied by reference TRBV29-1 and TRBJ1-4, is SAVISQKPSRDICQRGTSLTIQCQVDSQVTMMFWYRQQPGQSLTLIATANQGSEATYESGFVIDKFPISRPNLTFSTLTVSNMSPEDSSIYLCSVEASTFLDRGHEKLFFGSGTQLSVL.

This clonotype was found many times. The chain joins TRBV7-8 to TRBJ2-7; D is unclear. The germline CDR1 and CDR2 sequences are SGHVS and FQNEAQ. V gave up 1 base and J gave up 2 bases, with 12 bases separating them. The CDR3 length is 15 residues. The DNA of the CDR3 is TGTGCCAGCAGCTTAGTTGCAGGTACCACCTACGAGCAGTACTTC. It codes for CASSLVAGTTYEQYF.

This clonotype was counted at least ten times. The CDR3 sequence is CASTFIGDGNGYTF. Here the CDR3 DNA reads TGTGCCAGCACATTCATCGGGGATGGGAATGGCTACACCTTC. The J gene is TRBJ1-2, the V gene TRBV2; D is unclear. Per the germline V gene, CDR1 is SNHLY and CDR2 is FYNNEI. V lost 7 bases and J 6 bases, leaving 18 bases between the germline ends. This CDR3 has 14 amino acids.

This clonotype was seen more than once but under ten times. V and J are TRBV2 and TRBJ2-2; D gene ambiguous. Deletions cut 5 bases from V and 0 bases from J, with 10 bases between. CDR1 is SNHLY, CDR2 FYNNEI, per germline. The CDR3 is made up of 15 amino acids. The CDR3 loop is CASSLQAANTGELFF. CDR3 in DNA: TGTGCCAGCAGTCTCCAGGCCGCGAACACCGGGGAGCTGTTTTTT.

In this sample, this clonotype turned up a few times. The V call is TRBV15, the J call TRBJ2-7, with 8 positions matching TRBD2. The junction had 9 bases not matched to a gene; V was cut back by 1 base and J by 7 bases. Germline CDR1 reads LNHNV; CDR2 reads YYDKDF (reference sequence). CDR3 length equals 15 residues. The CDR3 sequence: CATSRGAGELLEQYF. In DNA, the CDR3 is TGTGCCACCAGCAGAGGAGCGGGAGAATTATTAGAGCAGTACTTC.

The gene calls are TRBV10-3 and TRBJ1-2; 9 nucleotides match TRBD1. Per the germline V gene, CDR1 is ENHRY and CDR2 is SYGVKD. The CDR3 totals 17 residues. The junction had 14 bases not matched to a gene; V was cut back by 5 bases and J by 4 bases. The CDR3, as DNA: TGTGCCATCAGTCGGACAGGGGCTTTCGGTGGAACCTATGGCTACACCTTC. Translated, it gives CAISRTGAFGGTYGYTF.

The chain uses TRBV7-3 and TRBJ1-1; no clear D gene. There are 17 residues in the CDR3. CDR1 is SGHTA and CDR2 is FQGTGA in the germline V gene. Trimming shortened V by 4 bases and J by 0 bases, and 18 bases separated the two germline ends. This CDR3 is CASSYSSPTSMNTEAFF. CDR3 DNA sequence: TGTGCCAGCAGCTACTCATCCCCAACGAGCATGAACACTGAAGCTTTCTTT.

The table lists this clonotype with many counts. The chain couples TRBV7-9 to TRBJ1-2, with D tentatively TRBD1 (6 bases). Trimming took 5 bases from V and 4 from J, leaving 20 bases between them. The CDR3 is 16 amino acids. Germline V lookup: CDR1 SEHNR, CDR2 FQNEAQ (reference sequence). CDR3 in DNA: TGTGCCAGCAGCAAACAGGGAGGATTTTCTCTCTATGGCTACACCTTC. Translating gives CASSKQGGFSLYGYTF. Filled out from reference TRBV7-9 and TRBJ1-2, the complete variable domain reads DTGVSQNPRHKITKRGQNVTFRCDPISEHNRLYWYRQTLGQGPEFLTYFQNEAQLEKSRLLSDRFSAERPKGSFSTLEIQRTEQGDSAMYLCASSKQGGFSLYGYTFGSGTRLTVV.

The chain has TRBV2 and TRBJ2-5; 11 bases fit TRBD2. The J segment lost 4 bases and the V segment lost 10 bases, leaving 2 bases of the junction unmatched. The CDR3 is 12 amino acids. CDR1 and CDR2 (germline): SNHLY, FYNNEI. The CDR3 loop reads CATGLAGETQYF. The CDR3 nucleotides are TGTGCCACTGGACTAGCGGGAGAGACCCAGTACTTC.

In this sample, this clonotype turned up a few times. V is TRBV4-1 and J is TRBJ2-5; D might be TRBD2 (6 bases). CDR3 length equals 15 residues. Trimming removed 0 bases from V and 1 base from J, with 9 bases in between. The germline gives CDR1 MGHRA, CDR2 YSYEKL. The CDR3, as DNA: TGCGCCAGCAGCCAAGAAGAGGAGGGCCAAGAGACCCAGTACTTC. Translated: CASSQEEEGQETQYF.